A single sample is the source of the 30 T cell receptor beta chains below, sequenced in a study of T-cell reconstitution after alpha-beta-depleted transplantation in children. This sample's TCRbeta library carried unique molecular identifier barcodes. TCRdb analysed the PCR reads with MiXCR anew, one entry per CDR3 protein. The top ten hold 4.5% to 6.5% of the sample, which has 420,000 or so distinct CDR3 sequences, approximately 11% seen once. The sequencing used PBMCs from the stem cell graft donor, collected from the stem cell graft. These receptors all stem from a human donor who donated a stem cell graft to a child with acute myeloid leukemia.

This clonotype was picked up a small number of times. The chain joins TRBV11-2 to TRBJ2-1; 9 bases align to TRBD1. CDR3 size: 16 residues. Losses at the gene ends were 0 bases for V and 5 bases for J; bases not matched to a gene: 5. CDR1 SGHAT and CDR2 FQNNGV come from the germline V gene. CDR3 loop: CASSLEPGQGNNEQFF. CDR3 in DNA: TGTGCCAGCAGCTTAGAGCCGGGACAGGGAAACAATGAGCAGTTCTTC.

The chain carries TRBV11-2 and TRBJ1-2, with unresolved D. This CDR3 has 13 residues. The germline CDR1 and CDR2 sequences are SGHAT and FQNNGV. The V end was cut by 5 bases, the J end by 8 bases, with 15 bases between. Written as DNA, the CDR3 is TGTGCCAGCAGCCCGAGCGTTCCAGGCGGCTACACCTTC. Translating gives CASSPSVPGGYTF.

The CDR3, as DNA: TGCGCCAGCAGCTCCCGGGACATGGGTTTTTCAGGCACTGAAGCTTTCTTT. This translates into CASSSRDMGFSGTEAFF. V gene TRBV4-1 combines with J gene TRBJ1-1; D possibly corresponds to TRBD1 (6 bases). The CDR3 spans 17 residues. Deletions cut 5 bases from V and 4 bases from J, with 23 bases between. Per germline, CDR1 MGHRA and CDR2 YSYEKL.

In its sample, this clonotype was seen many times. The chain carries TRBV7-8 and TRBJ2-3, with 9 bases identical to TRBD2. The CDR3 is made up of 16 amino acids. Germline trimming cut 5 bases from V and 5 bases from J; bases unmatched to any gene: 11. Looked up from germline, CDR1 is SGHVS and CDR2 is FQNEAQ. Written as DNA, the CDR3 is TGTGCCAGCAGCCCTGACTACGCGGGAGGGCGAGATACGCAGTATTTT. As protein: CASSPDYAGGRDTQYF.

The chain employs TRBV27 and TRBJ1-1; no firm D call. The CDR3 extends over 13 amino acids. Per germline, CDR1 MNHEY and CDR2 SMNVEV (reference sequence). V was cut by 3 bases and J by 3 bases, with 8 bases left in between. The CDR3 here is CASSFTSYTEAFF. The CDR3 DNA follows: TGTGCCAGCAGTTTTACTAGCTACACTGAAGCTTTCTTT.

V is TRBV5-4 and J is TRBJ2-5; D possibly corresponds to TRBD2 (6 bases). The germline V gene has CDR1 SGHNT and CDR2 YYREEE (reference sequence). The ends were cut back, 8 bases at V and 5 bases at J, with 16 bases in the middle. There are 13 residues in the CDR3. CDR3: CARGPEGFETQYF. The CDR3 DNA reads as TGTGCCAGGGGCCCGGAGGGGTTTGAGACCCAGTACTTC.

This clonotype was counted ten times or more. The chain has TRBV4-3 and TRBJ2-3; D uncertain. CDR3 length: 14 amino acids. Trimming removed 5 bases from V and 0 bases from J, with 9 bases in between. In germline, CDR1 is LGHNA, CDR2 YSLEER. The CDR3 here is CASSYSGSTDTQYF. The CDR3 coding sequence is TGCGCCAGCAGCTATTCCGGGAGCACAGATACGCAGTATTTT.

The V gene is TRBV2, the J gene TRBJ1-4, with D hard to call. From germline, CDR1 is SNHLY and CDR2 FYNNEI. This CDR3 is 14 amino acids long. Trimming took off 6 bases at V and 2 bases at J, with 10 bases between the two ends. CDR3 amino acids: CASRPHATNEKLFF. Written as DNA, the CDR3 is TGTGCCAGCAGACCTCATGCGACTAATGAAAAACTGTTTTTT.

This clonotype was counted between two and nine times. The chain joins TRBV6-1 to TRBJ2-4; 7 bases are a match to TRBD2. This CDR3 is built from 14 residues. Per the germline V gene, CDR1 is MNHNS and CDR2 is SASEGT. Losses at the gene ends were 6 bases for V and 8 bases for J; bases not matched to a gene: 10. CDR3 DNA sequence: TGTGCCAGCAGCCCAGCTAGCGGTGGGGACATTCAGTACTTC. It codes for CASSPASGGDIQYF.

Comment on this clonotype: It is unclear where the CDR3 begins or ends on the DNA, so no DNA is shown, and the CDR3 is as TCRdb lists it. CDR3 residues: CASSVQLVRAVRRAGKGSEQYV. This sequence joins TRBV5-1 and TRBJ2-7; no check of the table's D call, TRBD1, against the DNA was made. Per germline, CDR1 SGHRS and CDR2 YFSETQ. The CDR3 comprises 22 residues, both ends counted.

The rearrangement links TRBV2 to TRBJ2-7; 8 bases line up with TRBD1. With 6 bases clipped from V and 4 bases from J, the junction kept 2 bases outside the gene matches. The germline V gene encodes CDR1 SNHLY and CDR2 FYNNEI. The CDR3 extends over 12 amino acids. The CDR3 reads CASSGQGYEQYV. The DNA of the CDR3 is TGTGCCAGCAGCGGACAGGGTTACGAGCAGTACGTC.

This clonotype has just a few counts. The V gene is TRBV2, the J gene TRBJ1-4; D unclear. CDR1 is SNHLY and CDR2 is FYNNEI in the germline V gene. This CDR3 is built from 15 residues. Trimming stripped 2 bases from V and 4 bases from J, with 11 bases between. CDR3 sequence: CASSERARYNEKLFF. CDR3 sequence (DNA): TGTGCCAGCAGTGAACGGGCCAGATATAATGAAAAACTGTTTTTT. The variable domain in full, with the rest retrieved from reference TRBV2 and TRBJ1-4, is EPEVTQTPSHQVTQMGQEVILRCVPISNHLYFYWYRQILGQKVEFLVSFYNNEISEKSEIFDDQFSVERPDGSNFTLKIRSTKLEDSAMYFCASSERARYNEKLFFGSGTQLSVL.

This clonotype was seen just once. The J gene is TRBJ2-1, the V gene TRBV7-8, with TRBD2 identical over 7 bases. The CDR3 runs 16 residues. Losses at the gene ends were 5 bases for V and 7 bases for J; bases not matched to a gene: 14. CDR1 SGHVS and CDR2 FQNEAQ come from the germline V gene. The CDR3 here is CASSRGRVGRGNEQFF. The CDR3 DNA sequence: TGTGCCAGCAGCCGCGGAAGGGTTGGGCGGGGGAATGAGCAGTTCTTC.

In this sample, this clonotype turned up many times. The junction departs from the called germline gene at one end, perhaps through a read error. The rearrangement uses TRBV5-1 and TRBJ1-1, with D uncertain. CDR1 and CDR2 from the germline V gene are SGHRS and YFSETQ. The CDR3 has 13 amino acids. The CDR3 loop is CASSLGRDTEAFF. CDR3 in DNA: TGTGCCAGCAGTTTAGGGAGAGACACTGAAGCTTTCTTT. The full variable domain, its missing parts supplied by reference TRBV5-1 and TRBJ1-1, is KAGVTQTPRYLIKTRGQQVTLSCSPISGHRSVSWYQQTPGQGLQFLFEYFSETQRNKGNFPGRFSGRQFSNSRSEMNVSTLELGDSALYLCASSLGRDTEAFFGQGTRLTVV.

The chain combines TRBV2 with TRBJ1-1, with D hard to call. Deletions cut 6 bases from V and 2 bases from J, with 16 bases between. The germline V gene encodes CDR1 SNHLY and CDR2 FYNNEI. The CDR3 consists of 15 residues. CDR3 nucleotides: TGTGCCAGCAGGAGATCGGCGCTCGGCAACACTGAAGCTTTCTTT. Protein: CASRRSALGNTEAFF.

This sequence joins TRBV9 and TRBJ2-5; TRBD2 matches 7 bases. This CDR3 is built from 13 residues. The germline CDR1 and CDR2 sequences are SGDLS and YYNGEE. The J segment lost 5 bases and the V segment lost 3 bases, leaving 4 bases of the junction unmatched. The CDR3 loop is CASSAGGTETQYF. Written as DNA, the CDR3 is TGTGCCAGCAGCGCCGGGGGGACGGAGACCCAGTACTTC.

This clonotype was observed many times. The rearrangement links TRBV12-3 or TRBV12-4 to TRBJ2-5; possible D gene TRBD1, 6 bases. V was trimmed by 7 bases and J by 2 bases, leaving 14 bases between them. This CDR3 is built from 14 residues. CDR3 sequence (DNA): TGTGCCAGCACGACAGGAGGTAGACAAGAGACCCAGTACTTC. As protein: CASTTGGRQETQYF.

This chain uses TRBV7-8 with TRBJ1-4; D is undetermined. The V gene's germline CDR1 is SGHVS and CDR2 FQNEAQ. The CDR3 has 13 amino acids. V lost 4 bases and J lost 8, with 11 bases in between. The CDR3 region has the DNA TGTGCCAGCAGCTCTTCCTCCACGGAAAAACTGTTTTTT. It yields the protein CASSSSSTEKLFF.

The V and J genes are TRBV12-3 or TRBV12-4 and TRBJ2-2; D perhaps matches TRBD1 (5 bases). The CDR3 consists of 13 residues. Deletions cut 6 bases from V and 5 bases from J, with 10 bases between. This CDR3 is CASSYDRTGELFF. Written as DNA, the CDR3 is TGTGCCAGCAGCTACGACAGAACCGGGGAGCTGTTTTTT.

This clonotype was counted a few times. The genes are TRBV11-2 and TRBJ2-1; 11 bases fit TRBD1. The germline V gene has CDR1 SGHAT and CDR2 FQNNGV. Trimming removed 2 bases from V and 4 bases from J; junction bases left unmatched: 4. The length of the CDR3 is 16 residues. The CDR3 protein is CASSLRWDRGYNEQFF. The CDR3 DNA reads TGTGCCAGCAGCTTAAGATGGGACAGGGGGTACAATGAGCAGTTCTTC.

This CDR3 is CSVGASSGNTIYF. In DNA, the CDR3 is TGCAGCGTGGGGGCTTCCTCTGGAAACACCATATATTTT. This chain uses TRBV29-1 with TRBJ1-3; D possibly corresponds to TRBD1 (6 bases). The CDR3 is made up of 13 amino acids. Trimming left V 6 bases short and J 0 bases short, with 9 bases between. Per the germline V gene, CDR1 is SQVTM and CDR2 is ANQGSEA.

In its sample, this clonotype was seen many times. The chain employs TRBV15 and TRBJ2-1, with 8 bases matching TRBD2. Germline V gene sequence: CDR1 LNHNV, CDR2 YYDKDF (reference sequence). The CDR3 extends over 12 amino acids. V lost 11 bases and J lost 4; bases outside the gene matches: 4. The DNA of the CDR3 is TGTGCCTCGGGGGGGCGGTACAATGAGCAGTTCTTC. It translates to CASGGRYNEQFF.

The chain recombines TRBV4-1 with TRBJ2-2; 9 bases agree with TRBD1. V lost 2 bases and J lost 4; bases outside the gene matches: 8. CDR1 MGHRA and CDR2 YSYEKL come from the germline V gene. This CDR3 has 17 residues. CDR3 amino acids: CASSQFSGQGFTGELFF. The CDR3 coding sequence is TGCGCCAGCAGCCAATTCTCGGGACAGGGTTTCACCGGGGAGCTGTTTTTT.

This clonotype was counted between two and nine times. The chain joins TRBV20-1 to TRBJ1-5, with a tentative D call TRBD1 (6 bases). Trimming shortened V by 1 base and J by 0 bases, and 13 bases separated the two germline ends. Germline V CDR1 and CDR2: DFQATT, SNEGSKA (reference sequence). This CDR3 is 16 amino acids long. CDR3 sequence: CSARVTGSNSNQPQHF. CDR3 sequence (DNA): TGCAGTGCTAGAGTTACAGGGAGCAATAGCAATCAGCCCCAGCATTTT.

Ten or more counts support this clonotype. The V call is TRBV7-9, the J call TRBJ1-1, with D tentatively TRBD1 (5 bases). This CDR3 is 16 amino acids long. Trimming pared 5 bases from V and 1 base from J, leaving 17 bases between. Germline CDR1 is SEHNR and CDR2 is FQNEAQ (reference sequence). Here the CDR3 DNA reads TGTGCCAGCAGCCCAGCCCGTGGACACCAGAACACTGAAGCTTTCTTT. This encodes CASSPARGHQNTEAFF.

The V gene is TRBV20-1, the J gene TRBJ2-1; TRBD2 aligns across 12 bases. The CDR3 contains 17 residues. Looked up from germline, CDR1 is DFQATT and CDR2 is SNEGSKA (reference sequence). The V gene end was trimmed by 3 bases and the J gene end by 3 bases; junction bases not matched to a gene: 9. The CDR3 is CSASSLAGGTSYNEQFF. The CDR3 coding sequence is TGCAGTGCTAGTTCCCTAGCGGGGGGGACCAGCTACAATGAGCAGTTCTTC.

This clonotype was observed a handful of times. This sequence joins TRBV12-3 or TRBV12-4 and TRBJ2-1, with TRBD2 matching 8 bases. There are 12 residues in the CDR3. J gave up 10 bases and V 6 bases, and 5 bases lay outside the gene matches. The DNA of the CDR3 is TGTGCCAGCAGACCCACTAGCGGCGAGCAGTTCTTC. Its protein is CASRPTSGEQFF.

The chain combines TRBV5-1 with TRBJ1-4; TRBD1 is a possible D gene (5 bases). The germline V gene has CDR1 SGHRS and CDR2 YFSETQ. V was shortened by 4 bases and J by 7 bases, with 17 bases between the two germline ends. The CDR3 consists of 15 residues. CDR3 sequence: CASSGGTASGEKLFF. In nucleotides, the CDR3 is TGCGCCAGCAGCGGGGGGACCGCTTCGGGTGAAAAACTGTTTTTT. The full variable domain, with the rest looked up from reference TRBV5-1 and TRBJ1-4, is KAGVTQTPRYLIKTRGQQVTLSCSPISGHRSVSWYQQTPGQGLQFLFEYFSETQRNKGNFPGRFSGRQFSNSRSEMNVSTLELGDSALYLCASSGGTASGEKLFFGSGTQLSVL.

This clonotype showed up just a few times. As DNA, the CDR3 is TGCAGCGTTTCGAGCTCCTACAATGAGCAGTTCTTC. This sequence encodes CSVSSSYNEQFF. The chain links TRBV29-1 to TRBJ2-1; D unresolved. Germline CDR1 is SQVTM and CDR2 is ANQGSEA. This CDR3 comprises 12 residues. V lost 5 bases to trimming and J lost 0 bases, with 5 bases between them.

V usage is TRBV6-5 and J usage is TRBJ1-5; D is undetermined. The CDR3 is 15 amino acids. V dropped 2 bases and J dropped 0 bases, with 8 bases sitting between them. Germline V gene sequence: CDR1 MNHEY, CDR2 SVGAGI. CDR3 residues: CASSYDGNSNQPQHF. Here the CDR3 DNA reads TGTGCCAGCAGTTACGACGGGAATAGCAATCAGCCCCAGCATTTT.